The entry below gives a single TCR beta chain sequence along with its context. The entry originates in a study of T cells after somatic rescue of genetic block. TCRdb keeps only in-frame clones here, not all; method: immunoSEQ multiplex PCR. The sample includes 60,000 to 90,000 clones, approximately 91% of them seen just once. This CDR3 spans 14 amino acids. The germline CDR1 and CDR2 sequences are MNHNY and SVGAGI (reference sequence). V was shortened by 2 bases and J by 5 bases, with 12 bases between the two germline ends. Sequencing used peripheral blood mononuclear cells (PBMCs). The chain is built from TRBV6-6 and TRBJ2-5; D is possibly TRBD1 (6 bases). The clonotype originates from a man in his thirties or forties. Here the CDR3 DNA reads TGTGCCAGCAGTTACGAAGGGACAAGGGAGACCCAGTACTTC. Translation gives CASSYEGTRETQYF.